This passage covers 21 T cell receptor beta chains from one sample sequenced in a study of blood T cell repertoires in COVID-19 (dated by TCRdb to about 2020). Library method: the immunoSEQ multiplex PCR assay. The immuneACCESS repertoire file appears here via TCRdb, limited to in-frame rearrangements. These files lack a portion of the clones; in checked studies, under half of the deficit traces to unresolved V genes, and the cause of the others is not known. This sample comprises under 150,000 clones, about nine tenths of them detected only once. The top ten hold around 26% of the sample. The specimen sequenced was peripheral blood. The source is a human donor in a cohort sampled during active COVID-19.

The rearrangement joins TRBV5-5 to TRBJ1-6; possibly TRBD1 for D (5 bases). V lost 5 bases and J 7 bases, leaving 10 bases between the germline ends. Germline CDR1 SGHKS, CDR2 YYEKEE (reference sequence). The CDR3 covers 13 residues. CDR3 amino acids: CASRAGPNSPLHF. DNA of the CDR3: TGTGCCAGCAGGGCGGGGCCAAATTCACCCCTCCACTTT.

This clone has a single count. CDR3 in amino acids: CASSIFTGGAFDSPLHF. The CDR3 nucleotides are TGTGCCAGTAGTATATTCACAGGGGGCGCATTCGACTCACCCCTCCACTTT. The chain carries TRBV19 and TRBJ1-6, with TRBD1 matching over 9 bases. Trimming cost V 2 bases and J 10 bases; bases outside gene matches: 12. The germline V gene has CDR1 LNHDA and CDR2 SQIVND (reference sequence). The CDR3 loop spans 17 amino acids.

The CDR3, as DNA: TGTGCCAGCAGCTTACGACAGGGGACTTCCTACGAGCAGTACTTC. Amino acid sequence: CASSLRQGTSYEQYF. V and J are TRBV7-9 and TRBJ2-7, with TRBD1 identical over 8 bases. V lost 2 bases to trimming and J lost 1 base; unmatched junction nucleotides: 4. This CDR3 contains 15 residues. The germline V gene has CDR1 SEHNR and CDR2 FQNEAQ (reference sequence).

In its sample, this clone was seen once. The genes are TRBV18 and TRBJ1-1, with TRBD1 identical over 8 bases. Germline lookup yields CDR1 KGHSH and CDR2 LQKENI. The CDR3 contains 17 residues. V gave up 3 bases and J gave up 1 base; unmatched junction bases: 10. The CDR3 DNA is TGTGCCAGCTCACCGGCGCCAGGGGGCGGTCGGAACACTGAAGCTTTCTTT. This translates into CASSPAPGGGRNTEAFF. The entire variable domain, with the rest obtained from reference TRBV18 and TRBJ1-1, is as follows: NAGVMQNPRHLVRRRGQEARLRCSPMKGHSHVYWYRQLPEEGLKFMVYLQKENIIDESGMPKERFSAEFPKEGPSILRIQQVVRGDSAAYFCASSPAPGGGRNTEAFFGQGTRLTVV.

This clone has just one count. The V gene is TRBV30, the J gene TRBJ1-1; TRBD1 aligns across 8 bases. CDR3 length: 16 amino acids. Germline V CDR1 and CDR2: GTSNPN, SVGIG (reference sequence). The V and J ends lost 4 bases and 0 bases, in that order; junction bases with no gene match: 10. The CDR3 loop reads CAWNSGGPFLNTEAFF. In nucleotides, the CDR3 is TGTGCCTGGAACTCAGGGGGCCCCTTCTTGAACACTGAAGCTTTCTTT.

In its sample, this clone was seen once. The chain is built from TRBV4-1 and TRBJ1-5; possibly TRBD1 for D (5 bases). Between the trimmed V and J ends, which lost 0 bases and 4 bases, there was a span of 10 bases. There are 15 residues in the CDR3. Germline V lookup: CDR1 MGHRA, CDR2 YSYEKL. CDR3 nucleotides: TGCGCCAGCAGCCAAGAAGGGGCGGGGAATCAGCCCCAGCATTTT. Translation: CASSQEGAGNQPQHF.

The genes are TRBV3-1 (or the pseudogene TRBV3-2) and TRBJ1-4; D remains ambiguous. This CDR3 has 15 residues. Germline assignment: CDR1 LGHDT and CDR2 YNNKEL (reference sequence). V lost 3 bases and J lost 3, with 11 bases in between. The CDR3: CASSQNSGSNEKLFF. The CDR3 nucleotides are TGTGCCAGCAGCCAGAATTCCGGGTCTAATGAAAAACTGTTTTTT.

Here the CDR3 DNA reads TGTGCCAGCAGCTTGGGACAGAACTATGGCTACACCTTC. This translates into CASSLGQNYGYTF. V is TRBV11-1 and J is TRBJ1-2, with 7 bases fitting TRBD1. CDR3 length: 13 amino acids. Germline-derived CDR1 and CDR2 are SGHAT and FQDESV (reference sequence). After removal of 3 bases from V and 2 bases from J, the junction contained 0 bases not matched to a gene.

The count of this clone is one. V gene TRBV9 combines with J gene TRBJ2-5, with a weak D call TRBD1 (6 bases). The CDR3 runs to 15 residues. Germline loops: CDR1 SGDLS, CDR2 YYNGEE. Trimming pared 3 bases from V and 4 bases from J, leaving 16 bases between. Written as DNA, the CDR3 is TGTGCCAGCAGCGCTCTACAGGGATTCCGAGAGACCCAGTACTTC. Translating it yields CASSALQGFRETQYF.

This chain connects TRBV14 to TRBJ2-7, with 8 positions matching TRBD1. After removal of 6 bases from V and 7 bases from J, the junction contained 8 bases not matched to a gene. The CDR3 contains 13 residues. The germline CDR1 and CDR2 sequences are SGHDN and FVKESK. The CDR3 spells CASRQTGAGEQYF. CDR3 nucleotide sequence: TGTGCCAGCAGACAGACAGGGGCGGGGGAGCAGTACTTC.

The gene calls are TRBV30 and TRBJ1-4; weak D call: TRBD1 (5 bases). Trimming took 2 bases from V and 8 from J, leaving 24 bases between them. The CDR3 is made up of 17 amino acids. The germline CDR1 and CDR2 sequences are GTSNPN and SVGIG (reference sequence). DNA for the CDR3: TGTGCCTGGAGTCGTAACCCCCTCAGGGATTCGTGGGAAAAACTGTTTTTT. Its protein product is CAWSRNPLRDSWEKLFF.

The chain uses TRBV7-2 and TRBJ2-1, with 9 bases fitting TRBD2. The J segment lost 8 bases and the V segment lost 2 bases, leaving 10 bases of the junction unmatched. Germline-derived CDR1 and CDR2 are SGHTA and FQGNSA. The CDR3 runs 16 residues. CDR3 nucleotides: TGTGCCAGCAGCTTACTTGGCGGGGGGGCGAACTATGAGCAGTTCTTC. Protein: CASSLLGGGANYEQFF.

The chain recombines TRBV5-4 with TRBJ2-7, with 8 bases lining up with TRBD1. The CDR3 is 13 residues long. V was clipped by 4 bases and J by 6 bases; unmatched bases: 6. Germline CDR1 reads SGHNT; CDR2 reads YYREEE (reference sequence). The chain's CDR3 is CASSGDRFAEQYF. The CDR3 DNA reads as TGTGCCAGCAGCGGGGACAGGTTCGCCGAGCAGTACTTC.

This chain connects TRBV4-1 to TRBJ1-6; 7 bases are shared with TRBD1. The CDR3 spans 16 residues. Trimming cost V 2 bases and J 5 bases; bases outside gene matches: 6. Looked up from germline, CDR1 is MGHRA and CDR2 is YSYEKL. CDR3 coding DNA: TGCGCCAGCAGCCAACTACCGGGACAGAATAATTCACCCCTCCACTTT. Residues: CASSQLPGQNNSPLHF.

The J gene is TRBJ1-6, the V gene TRBV30; D unclear. V was clipped by 0 bases and J by 2 bases, with 5 bases between them. The CDR3 totals 14 residues. Germline V gives CDR1 GTSNPN, CDR2 SVGIG (reference sequence). CDR3 in amino acids: CAWSVTTYNSPLHF. The CDR3 region has the DNA TGTGCCTGGAGTGTTACTACCTATAATTCACCCCTCCACTTT.

The CDR3 reads CSVEMGTGNYGYTF. The CDR3 DNA follows: TGCAGCGTTGAAATGGGGACAGGAAACTATGGCTACACCTTC. This rearrangement joins TRBV29-1 to TRBJ1-2, with 8 bases fitting TRBD1. Germline V gene sequence: CDR1 SQVTM, CDR2 ANQGSEA. V was pared by 2 bases and J by 2 bases, with 4 bases of the junction left unmatched. CDR3 length: 14 amino acids.

This clone was recorded only once. The chain has TRBV4-3 and TRBJ2-3; D uncertain. V dropped 1 base and J dropped 2 bases, with 10 bases sitting between them. The CDR3 totals 15 residues. The germline V gene has CDR1 LGHNA and CDR2 YSLEER. CDR3 DNA sequence: TGCGCCAGCAGCCAAGGTGGGCGTCTCACAGATACGCAGTATTTT. This codes for CASSQGGRLTDTQYF.

The rearrangement joins TRBV24-1 to TRBJ2-7; TRBD1 agrees at 7 bases. Germline CDR1 is KGHDR and CDR2 is SFDVKD. This CDR3 has 16 residues. V trimming: 5 bases; J trimming: 3 bases; junction bases outside the gene matches: 12. The CDR3 sequence is CATSALGTASYYEQYF. The CDR3 DNA is TGTGCCACCAGTGCCCTTGGGACAGCATCTTACTACGAGCAGTACTTC.

The chain has TRBV3-1 (or the pseudogene TRBV3-2) and TRBJ1-5, with D unresolved. V gave up 11 bases and J gave up 5 bases, with 13 bases separating them. The CDR3 length is 12 residues. The germline V gene encodes CDR1 LGHDT and CDR2 YNNKEL (reference sequence). The chain's CDR3 is CALKRVDQPQHF. In nucleotides, the CDR3 is TGTGCCCTCAAGCGGGTGGATCAGCCCCAGCATTTT.

The V gene is TRBV5-4, the J gene TRBJ2-7; D perhaps matches TRBD1 (6 bases). V shed 3 bases and J shed 3 bases, with 16 bases lying between them. CDR1 SGHNT and CDR2 YYREEE come from the germline V gene (reference sequence). The CDR3 covers 15 residues. CDR3 residues: CASSSGGGLDYEQYF. The DNA for the CDR3 is TGTGCCAGCAGCTCTGGTGGGGGCCTGGACTACGAGCAGTACTTC.

CDR3 in amino acids: CASRRRGAGSYEQYF. CDR3 coding DNA: TGTGCCAGCAGGCGGCGGGGGGCAGGCTCCTACGAGCAGTACTTC. V and J are TRBV5-4 and TRBJ2-7; the match to TRBD2 covers 8 bases. Germline V gives CDR1 SGHNT, CDR2 YYREEE (reference sequence). Trimming at V came to 5 bases and at J to 0 bases, leaving 7 bases not matched to a gene. CDR3 length equals 15 residues.